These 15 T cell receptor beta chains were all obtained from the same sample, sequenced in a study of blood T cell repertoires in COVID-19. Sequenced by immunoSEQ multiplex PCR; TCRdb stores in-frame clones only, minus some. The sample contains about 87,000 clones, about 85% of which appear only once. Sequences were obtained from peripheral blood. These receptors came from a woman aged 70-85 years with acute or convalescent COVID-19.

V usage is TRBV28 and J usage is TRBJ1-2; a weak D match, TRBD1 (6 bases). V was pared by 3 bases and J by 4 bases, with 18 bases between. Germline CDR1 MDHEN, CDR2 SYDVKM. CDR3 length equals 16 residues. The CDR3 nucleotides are TGTGCCAGCAGTTTGGGCAGGGGCGCGAGATCCTATGGCTACACCTTC. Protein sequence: CASSLGRGARSYGYTF.

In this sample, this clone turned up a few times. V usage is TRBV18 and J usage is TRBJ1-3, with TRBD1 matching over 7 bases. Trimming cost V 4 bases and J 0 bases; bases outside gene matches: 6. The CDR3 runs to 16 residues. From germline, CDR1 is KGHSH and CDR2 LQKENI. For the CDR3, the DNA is TGTGCCAGCTCACACCTTACAGGGGACTCTGGAAACACCATATATTTT. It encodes CASSHLTGDSGNTIYF.

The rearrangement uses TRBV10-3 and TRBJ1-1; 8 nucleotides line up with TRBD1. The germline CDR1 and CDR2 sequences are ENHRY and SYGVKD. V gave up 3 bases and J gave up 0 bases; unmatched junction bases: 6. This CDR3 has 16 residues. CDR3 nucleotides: TGTGCCATCAGTGAATACGGACAGGGAATGAACACTGAAGCTTTCTTT. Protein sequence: CAISEYGQGMNTEAFF.

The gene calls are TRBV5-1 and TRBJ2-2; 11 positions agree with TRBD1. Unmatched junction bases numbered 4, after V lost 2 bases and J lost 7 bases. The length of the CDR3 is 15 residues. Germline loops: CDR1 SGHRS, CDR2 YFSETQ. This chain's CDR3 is CASSFGQGAIGELFF. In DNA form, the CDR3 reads TGCGCCAGCAGCTTTGGACAGGGGGCCATCGGGGAGCTGTTTTTT.

As DNA, the CDR3 is TGTGCCAGCACCCCCCTGGGGGGGGCTGGGCAGCCCCAGCATTTT. Translation: CASTPLGGAGQPQHF. The chain combines TRBV2 with TRBJ1-5; TRBD1 is a possible D gene (6 bases). Germline loops: CDR1 SNHLY, CDR2 FYNNEI. The CDR3 extends over 15 amino acids. Trimming removed 7 bases from V and 7 bases from J, with 20 bases in between.

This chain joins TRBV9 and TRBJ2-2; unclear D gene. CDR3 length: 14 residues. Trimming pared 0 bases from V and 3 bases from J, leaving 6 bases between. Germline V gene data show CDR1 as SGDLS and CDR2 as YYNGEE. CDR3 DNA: TGTGCCAGCAGCGTAGAACAGCACACCGGGGAGCTGTTTTTT. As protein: CASSVEQHTGELFF.

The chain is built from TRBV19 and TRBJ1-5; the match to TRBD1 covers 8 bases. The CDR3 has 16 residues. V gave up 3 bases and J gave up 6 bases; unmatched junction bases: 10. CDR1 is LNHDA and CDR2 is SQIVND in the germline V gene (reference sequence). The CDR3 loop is CASSIETGDSAQPQHF. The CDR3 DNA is TGTGCCAGTAGTATCGAGACAGGGGATTCTGCTCAGCCCCAGCATTTT.

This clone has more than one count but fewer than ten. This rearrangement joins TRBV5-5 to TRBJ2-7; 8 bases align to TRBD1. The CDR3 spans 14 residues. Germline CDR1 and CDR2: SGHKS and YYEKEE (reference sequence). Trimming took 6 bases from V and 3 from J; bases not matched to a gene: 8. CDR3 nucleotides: TGTGCCAGCAAAATTACAGGGGGTATCTACGAGCAGTACTTC. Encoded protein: CASKITGGIYEQYF. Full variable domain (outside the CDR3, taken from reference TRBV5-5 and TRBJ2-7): DAGVTQSPTHLIKTRGQQVTLRCSPISGHKSVSWYQQVLGQGPQFIFQYYEKEERGRGNFPDRFSARQFPNYSSELNVNALLLGDSALYLCASKITGGIYEQYFGPGTRLTVT.

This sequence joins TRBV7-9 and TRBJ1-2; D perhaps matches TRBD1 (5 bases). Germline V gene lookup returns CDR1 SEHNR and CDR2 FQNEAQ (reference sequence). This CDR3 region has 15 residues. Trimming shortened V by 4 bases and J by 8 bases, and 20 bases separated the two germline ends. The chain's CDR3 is CASSSIGGSLSGYTF. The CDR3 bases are TGTGCCAGCAGCTCCATCGGGGGATCACTTTCAGGCTACACCTTC.

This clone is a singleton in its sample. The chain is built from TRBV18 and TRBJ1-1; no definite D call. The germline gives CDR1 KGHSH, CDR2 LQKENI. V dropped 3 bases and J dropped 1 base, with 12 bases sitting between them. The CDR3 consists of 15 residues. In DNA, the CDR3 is TGTGCCAGCTCACCGAACACAGAATGGAACACTGAAGCTTTCTTT. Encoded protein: CASSPNTEWNTEAFF. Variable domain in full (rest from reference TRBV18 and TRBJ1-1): NAGVMQNPRHLVRRRGQEARLRCSPMKGHSHVYWYRQLPEEGLKFMVYLQKENIIDESGMPKERFSAEFPKEGPSILRIQQVVRGDSAAYFCASSPNTEWNTEAFFGQGTRLTVV.

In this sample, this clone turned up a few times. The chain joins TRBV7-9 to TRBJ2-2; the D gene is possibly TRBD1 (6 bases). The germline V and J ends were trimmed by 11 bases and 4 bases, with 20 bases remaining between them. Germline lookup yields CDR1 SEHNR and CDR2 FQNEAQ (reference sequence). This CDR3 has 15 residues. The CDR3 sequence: CAYDQDSLSTGELFF. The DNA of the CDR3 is TGTGCCTACGATCAGGACAGTTTAAGCACCGGGGAGCTGTTTTTT. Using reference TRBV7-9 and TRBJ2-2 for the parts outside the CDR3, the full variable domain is DTGVSQNPRHKITKRGQNVTFRCDPISEHNRLYWYRQTLGQGPEFLTYFQNEAQLEKSRLLSDRFSAERPKGSFSTLEIQRTEQGDSAMYLCAYDQDSLSTGELFFGEGSRLTVL.

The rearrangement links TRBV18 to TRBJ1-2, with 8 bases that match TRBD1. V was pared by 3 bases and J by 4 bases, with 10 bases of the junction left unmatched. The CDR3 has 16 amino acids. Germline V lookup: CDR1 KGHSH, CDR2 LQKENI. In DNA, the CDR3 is TGTGCCAGCTCACCCCCCATGACAGGGGTGCCCTATGGCTACACCTTC. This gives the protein CASSPPMTGVPYGYTF.

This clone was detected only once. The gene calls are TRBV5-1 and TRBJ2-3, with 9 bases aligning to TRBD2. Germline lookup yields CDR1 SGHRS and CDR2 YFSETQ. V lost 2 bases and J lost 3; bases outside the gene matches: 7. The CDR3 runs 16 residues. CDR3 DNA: TGCGCCAGCAGCTTTCAGCCGGGACTAGCAACAGATACGCAGTATTTT. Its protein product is CASSFQPGLATDTQYF.

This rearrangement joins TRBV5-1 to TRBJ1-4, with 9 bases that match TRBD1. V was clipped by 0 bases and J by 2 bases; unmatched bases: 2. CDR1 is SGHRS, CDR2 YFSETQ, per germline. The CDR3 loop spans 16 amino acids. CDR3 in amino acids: CASSLAGTGTNEKLFF. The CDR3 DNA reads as TGCGCCAGCAGCTTGGCGGGGACAGGGACTAATGAAAAACTGTTTTTT.

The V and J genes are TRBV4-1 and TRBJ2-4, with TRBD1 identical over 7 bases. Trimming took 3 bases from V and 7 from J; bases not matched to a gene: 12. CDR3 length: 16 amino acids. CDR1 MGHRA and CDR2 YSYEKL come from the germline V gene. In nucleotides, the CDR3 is TGCGCCAGCAGCCATGAAAGTTTTAGGGGGCGTAACATTCAGTACTTC. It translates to CASSHESFRGRNIQYF.